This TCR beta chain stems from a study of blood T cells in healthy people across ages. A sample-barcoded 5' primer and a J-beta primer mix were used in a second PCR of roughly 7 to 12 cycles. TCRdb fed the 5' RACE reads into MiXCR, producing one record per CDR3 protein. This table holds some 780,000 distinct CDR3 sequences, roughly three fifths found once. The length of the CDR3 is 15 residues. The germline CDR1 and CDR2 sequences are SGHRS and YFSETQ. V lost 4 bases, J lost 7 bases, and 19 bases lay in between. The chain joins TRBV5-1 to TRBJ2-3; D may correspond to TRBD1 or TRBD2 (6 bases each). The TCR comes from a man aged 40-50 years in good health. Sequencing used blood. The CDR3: CASSPEQGTAYTQYF. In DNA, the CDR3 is TGCGCCAGCAGCCCGGAGCAGGGGACTGCTTATACGCAGTATTTT.